This paragraph reports one T cell receptor (beta chain). This CDR3 spans 11 amino acids. CDR1 SNHLY and CDR2 FYNNEI come from the germline V gene. Measured with immunoSEQ multiplex PCR; TCRdb has only the in-frame clones, and not every one. Of about 490,000 clones listed, less than 80% are singletons. The record originates from a study of shared clonotypes between healthy human individuals. The source is a woman aged 40 to 55 in good health. Some clones in this sample may be carry-over from other donors' samples. The J gene is TRBJ2-7, the V gene TRBV2; maybe TRBD1 (5 bases). The last part of the DNA fits TRBJ2-5 better; the J call may be wrong. Sequencing used PBMCs. In DNA form, the CDR3 reads TGTGCCAGCAGTGAACAGGGGACCCAGTACTTC. It codes for CASSEQGTQYF.